This TCR beta chain came from a study of T-cell memory formation after mild COVID-19. The study, taken as a whole, reports: Second-wave clones with a day 37 peak had unconfirmed SARS-CoV-2 specificity. The appearance of some responding clones in pre-infection memory suggested that cross-reactive memory joined.

The V end lost 5 bases, the J end lost 0 bases, and 5 bases lay between the germline ends. Germline values: CDR1 DFQATT, CDR2 SNEGSKA (reference sequence). This CDR3 is 12 amino acids long. A single record per CDR3 protein comes from TCRdb applying MiXCR to the 5' RACE reads. The table records 100,000 to 150,000 distinct CDR3 sequences, about 18% of them present only once. To note about this clonotype: Its antigen is not identified.

The chain joins TRBV20-1 to TRBJ1-5; D uncertain. The sequence was obtained from a man younger than 30 who had mild COVID-19 (a few samples of this study predate the infection). Cell type and time point are not known. The sequenced material came from PBMCs or a T cell subset sorted from them (not recorded which). The chain's CDR3 is CSAGYSNQPQHF. CDR3 bases: TGCAGTGCTGGGTATAGCAATCAGCCCCAGCATTTT.